The 23 T cell receptor beta chains below were found in one sample sequenced in a study of CD8+CD57+ T cells in acquired aplastic anemia (dated by TCRdb to about 2018). TCRdb records Illumina HiSeq 2000 as the sequencer. Profiling of TCR beta VDJ combinations and CDR3 sequences used genomic DNA as the template. TCRdb reprocessing: public reads trimmed at Q25 with fastp, clones called with MiXCR, in-frame beta chains kept. CDR3 protein sequences are deduplicated, and each keeps its most common genes and DNA. The sample table contains some 200,000 distinct CDR3 sequences; only one count was recorded for 34% of them. More than 0.95% of the sample is held by the ten biggest clonotypes. The source material was sorted CD4+, CD8+, or CD8+CD57+ T cells (not recorded which) from PBMCs. The source of these receptors is a human donor in good health, serving as a control.

The rearrangement links TRBV5-4 to TRBJ2-5, with D tentatively TRBD1 (5 bases). The CDR3 is 14 residues long. In germline, CDR1 is SGHNT, CDR2 YYREEE (reference sequence). V dropped 4 bases and J dropped 0 bases, with 10 bases sitting between them. The DNA of the CDR3 is TGTGCCAGCAGCGGTAACAGGAACCAAGAGACCCAGTACTTC. Its translation is CASSGNRNQETQYF.

This clonotype was counted once. The rearrangement uses TRBV7-3 and TRBJ1-3; 11 nucleotides line up with TRBD1. Germline V lookup: CDR1 SGHTA, CDR2 FQGTGA. Losses at the gene ends were 6 bases for V and 10 bases for J; bases not matched to a gene: 11. This CDR3 region has 15 residues. CDR3 bases: TGTGCCAGCAGTCCAACTCAGGACAGGGGGCAGACCATATATTTT. It codes for CASSPTQDRGQTIYF.

This clonotype showed up many times. The V and J genes are TRBV20-1 and TRBJ2-7; 9 bases are shared with TRBD2. The CDR3 runs 15 residues. Germline CDR1 DFQATT, CDR2 SNEGSKA (reference sequence). Trimming removed 0 bases from V and 6 bases from J; junction bases left unmatched: 9. CDR3 protein: CSARDDPAGGPEQYF. CDR3 coding DNA: TGCAGTGCTAGAGATGATCCAGCGGGAGGCCCCGAGCAGTACTTC.

This clonotype was seen repeatedly, ten times or more. The chain links TRBV5-1 to TRBJ2-3; 9 bases align to TRBD1. CDR1 is SGHRS, CDR2 YFSETQ, per germline. CDR3 length equals 17 residues. V lost 7 bases, J lost 2 bases, and 14 bases stayed unmatched. The CDR3 loop is CASSSGDRVIFTDTQYF. The CDR3 DNA follows: TGCGCCAGCTCATCCGGGGACAGGGTGATCTTCACAGATACGCAGTATTTT.

This clonotype was counted many times. This may stem from a read error, because a much larger clone lies one nucleotide away. This rearrangement joins TRBV10-3 to TRBJ1-2, with a weak D call TRBD1 (5 bases). In germline, CDR1 is ENHRY, CDR2 SYGVKD. This CDR3 region has 11 residues. Deletions cut 4 bases from V and 13 bases from J, with 13 bases between. The CDR3 coding sequence is TGTGCCATCAGTGGGTCCACAGGTCTCACCTTC. Translating gives CAISGSTGLTF.

This clonotype was recorded once. The V and J genes are TRBV10-3 and TRBJ1-1; the match to TRBD1 covers 8 bases. V dropped 4 bases and J dropped 4; count of bases not matched to a gene: 8. CDR3 length: 15 amino acids. Per germline, CDR1 ENHRY and CDR2 SYGVKD. CDR3 in amino acids: CAISAYGTGGTEAFF. DNA of the CDR3: TGTGCCATCAGTGCTTACGGGACAGGAGGCACTGAAGCTTTCTTT.

The table lists this clonotype with many counts. The chain couples TRBV4-1 to TRBJ2-3; D is undetermined. This CDR3 contains 12 residues. V lost 4 bases to trimming and J lost 5 bases, with 7 bases between them. Looked up from germline, CDR1 is MGHRA and CDR2 is YSYEKL. CDR3 DNA sequence: TGCGCCAGCAGCCCAACCGGAGATACGCAGTATTTT. Translating gives CASSPTGDTQYF.

This clonotype was recorded at least ten times. The chain recombines TRBV7-9 with TRBJ2-7; possibly TRBD2 for D (5 bases). This CDR3 region has 14 residues. CDR1 SEHNR and CDR2 FQNEAQ come from the germline V gene (reference sequence). Between the trimmed V and J ends, which lost 1 base and 2 bases, there was a span of 9 bases. CDR3 sequence: CASSLDSGAYEQYF. The CDR3 DNA reads TGTGCCAGCAGCTTAGACAGCGGAGCCTACGAGCAGTACTTC.

The V gene is TRBV25-1, the J gene TRBJ1-3; 7 positions agree with TRBD1. Germline lookup yields CDR1 MGHDK and CDR2 SYGVNS. V shed 8 bases, J shed 4 bases, and the junction held 5 bases outside the gene matches. There are 13 residues in the CDR3. The CDR3 sequence: CASATGVGNTIYF. The CDR3 DNA reads TGTGCCAGCGCCACAGGGGTCGGAAACACCATATATTTT.

This chain connects TRBV12-3 or TRBV12-4 to TRBJ1-6; D remains unclear. The CDR3 is made up of 12 amino acids. V was shortened by 6 bases and J by 11 bases, with 11 bases between the two germline ends. In nucleotides, the CDR3 is TGTGCCAGCAGAAACGTAGCTCCACCCCTCCACTTT. It yields the protein CASRNVAPPLHF.

This clonotype has a handful of counts. The J gene is TRBJ2-1, the V gene TRBV5-1; TRBD2 matches at 7 bases. The CDR3 sequence is 16 residues long. The trim removed 0 bases at V and 4 bases at J, leaving 7 bases unmatched. CDR1 SGHRS and CDR2 YFSETQ come from the germline V gene. CDR3 residues: CASSLGSGGRYNEQFF. CDR3 sequence (DNA): TGCGCCAGCAGCTTGGGTTCGGGAGGCCGTTACAATGAGCAGTTCTTC. Drawing the rest from reference TRBV5-1 and TRBJ2-1, the complete variable domain is KAGVTQTPRYLIKTRGQQVTLSCSPISGHRSVSWYQQTPGQGLQFLFEYFSETQRNKGNFPGRFSGRQFSNSRSEMNVSTLELGDSALYLCASSLGSGGRYNEQFFGPGTRLTVL.

This clonotype was counted many times. This CDR3 is CASSVLETGQGTQYF. CDR3 in DNA: TGTGCCAGCAGCGTACTGGAGACAGGGCAGGGGACCCAGTACTTC. V is TRBV9 and J is TRBJ2-5, with 7 positions matching TRBD1. This CDR3 has 15 amino acids. The V segment lost 1 base and the J segment 7 bases; nucleotides outside the gene matches: 10. CDR1 and CDR2 from the germline V gene are SGDLS and YYNGEE. Variable domain in full (rest from reference TRBV9 and TRBJ2-5): DSGVTQTPKHLITATGQRVTLRCSPRSGDLSVYWYQQSLDQGLQFLIQYYNGEERAKGNILERFSAQQFPDLHSELNLSSLELGDSALYFCASSVLETGQGTQYFGPGTRLLVL.

This clonotype was observed at least ten times. The V gene is TRBV19, the J gene TRBJ2-1; no firm D call. CDR3 length: 12 amino acids. V was clipped by 6 bases and J by 6 bases, with 9 bases between them. Germline CDR1 and CDR2: LNHDA and SQIVND (reference sequence). Here the CDR3 DNA reads TGTGCCAGTAGACAGTTCCCCAATGAGCAGTTCTTC. It yields the protein CASRQFPNEQFF.

This clonotype was counted a single time. This may arise from a read error, as a much more abundant clone is one base away. The chain is built from TRBV20-1 and TRBJ1-2; 10 bases align to TRBD1. The germline V gene encodes CDR1 DFQATT and CDR2 SNEGSKA (reference sequence). The CDR3 totals 14 residues. The CDR3 nucleotides read TGCAGTGTTAGATTTGGGACAGGGGACTATGGCTACACCTTC. It codes for CSVRFGTGDYGYTF.

The chain has TRBV5-1 and TRBJ2-1, with D possibly being TRBD1 or TRBD2 (5 bases each). This CDR3 spans 14 amino acids. Deletions cut 4 bases from V and 6 bases from J, with 14 bases between. Germline values: CDR1 SGHRS, CDR2 YFSETQ. CDR3 bases: TGCGCCAGCAGCCCCCGGGACGGTGGCAATGAGCAGTTCTTC. Protein product: CASSPRDGGNEQFF. Full variable domain (remainder filled in from reference TRBV5-1 and TRBJ2-1): KAGVTQTPRYLIKTRGQQVTLSCSPISGHRSVSWYQQTPGQGLQFLFEYFSETQRNKGNFPGRFSGRQFSNSRSEMNVSTLELGDSALYLCASSPRDGGNEQFFGPGTRLTVL.

On this clonotype itself: At one end, the junction sequence differs from germline, possibly due to a read error. J is TRBJ2-1 and V is TRBV4-2, with 9 bases identical to TRBD2. CDR3 length equals 20 residues. CDR1 is LGHNA and CDR2 is YNFKEQ in the germline V gene. The CDR3 here is CASSPPRGGGAEGGPNEQLF. The CDR3 nucleotides read TGTGCCAGCAGCCCTCCCCGTGGCGGGGGGGCAGAAGGAGGGCCCAATGAGCAGCTCTTC.

This clonotype was detected a few times. The rearrangement joins TRBV25-1 to TRBJ1-5, with 7 bases identical to TRBD1. Germline V gives CDR1 MGHDK, CDR2 SYGVNS. This CDR3 has 12 residues. J was trimmed by 8 bases and V by 7 bases; bases with no gene match: 5. CDR3 sequence: CASIGGLEPQHF. CDR3 bases: TGTGCCAGCATAGGGGGCTTGGAGCCCCAGCATTTT.

The chain combines TRBV2 with TRBJ1-2; 7 nucleotides agree with TRBD1. J lost 4 bases, V lost 6 bases, and 8 bases had no gene match. Germline assignment: CDR1 SNHLY and CDR2 FYNNEI. CDR3 length: 14 amino acids. The CDR3: CASRGQTRSYGYTF. Here the CDR3 DNA reads TGTGCCAGCAGGGGACAGACGAGGAGCTATGGCTACACCTTC.

This clonotype was picked up many times. The chain combines TRBV2 with TRBJ1-3; 7 positions agree with TRBD1. Trimming removed 7 bases from V and 5 bases from J; junction bases left unmatched: 11. Germline lookup yields CDR1 SNHLY and CDR2 FYNNEI. The CDR3 has 15 residues. The CDR3 here is CASTRGDSSRNTIYF. DNA for the CDR3: TGTGCCAGCACCCGGGGGGACAGTTCTCGAAACACCATATATTTT. Full variable domain (outside the CDR3, taken from reference TRBV2 and TRBJ1-3): EPEVTQTPSHQVTQMGQEVILRCVPISNHLYFYWYRQILGQKVEFLVSFYNNEISEKSEIFDDQFSVERPDGSNFTLKIRSTKLEDSAMYFCASTRGDSSRNTIYFGEGSWLTVV.

The rearrangement joins TRBV2 to TRBJ2-7; the D call may be TRBD1 or TRBD2 (5 bases each). The CDR3 is 13 residues long. Trimming took off 8 bases at V and 2 bases at J, with 13 bases between the two ends. Germline CDR1 SNHLY, CDR2 FYNNEI. The CDR3 DNA sequence: TGTGCCAGCGGCCGGGACGGACCCTACGAGCAGTACTTC. It translates to CASGRDGPYEQYF.

This clonotype was recorded many times. The chain recombines TRBV12-3 or TRBV12-4 with TRBJ1-5, with TRBD1 matching over 7 bases. The CDR3 has 15 residues. Trimming cost V 1 base and J 5 bases; bases outside gene matches: 5. CDR3 sequence: CASSLGGQNYQPQHF. In DNA form, the CDR3 reads TGTGCCAGCAGTTTAGGGGGACAGAACTATCAGCCCCAGCATTTT.

The chain combines TRBV20-1 with TRBJ2-7; D not certain. The germline V and J ends were trimmed by 0 bases and 5 bases, with 11 bases remaining between them. From germline, CDR1 is DFQATT and CDR2 SNEGSKA (reference sequence). The CDR3 totals 13 residues. DNA for the CDR3: TGCAGTGCTAGAGATTCGAAAACACACGAGCAGTACTTC. The encoded protein is CSARDSKTHEQYF.

A word on this clonotype: Mismatch with germline at one junction end may stem from a read error. The V call is TRBV9, the J call TRBJ2-1, with unresolved D. In germline, CDR1 is SGDLS, CDR2 YYNGEE. This CDR3 contains 15 residues. CDR3 sequence: CASIVEPSLYNEQFF. CDR3 in DNA: TGTGCCAGCATCGTAGAACCTAGTCTATACAATGAGCAGTTCTTC.